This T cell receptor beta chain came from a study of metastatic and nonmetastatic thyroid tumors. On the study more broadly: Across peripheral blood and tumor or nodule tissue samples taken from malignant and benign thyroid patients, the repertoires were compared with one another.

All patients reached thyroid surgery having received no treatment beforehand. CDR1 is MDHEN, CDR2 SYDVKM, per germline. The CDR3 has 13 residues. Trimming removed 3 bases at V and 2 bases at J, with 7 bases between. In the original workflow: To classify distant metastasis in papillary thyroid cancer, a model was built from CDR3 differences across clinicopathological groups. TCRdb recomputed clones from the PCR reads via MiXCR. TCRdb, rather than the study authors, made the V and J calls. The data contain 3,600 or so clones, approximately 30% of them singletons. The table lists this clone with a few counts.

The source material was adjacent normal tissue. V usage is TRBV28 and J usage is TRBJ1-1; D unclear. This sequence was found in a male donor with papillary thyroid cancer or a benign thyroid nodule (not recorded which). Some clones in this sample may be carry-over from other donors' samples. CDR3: CASSLGFNTEAFF. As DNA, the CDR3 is TGTGCCAGCAGTTTGGGCTTCAACACTGAAGCTTTCTTT.